What follows are 25 T cell receptor beta chains derived from one specimen sequenced in a study of T cell responses to AZD1222 COVID-19 vaccine. Only in-frame clones appear in the TCRdb table, and some are missing; sequencing was by immunoSEQ multiplex PCR. The top ten hold under 3% of the sample, which has tens of thousands of clones, 70% to 90% seen once. The input for sequencing was peripheral blood, taken on day 0 of AZD1222 vaccination. The receptors derive from an adult in good health.

This clone appeared many times. The V gene is TRBV7-9, the J gene TRBJ2-1; tentatively, D is TRBD1 or TRBD2 (5 bases each). Germline CDR1 and CDR2: SEHNR and FQNEAQ (reference sequence). V was clipped by 0 bases and J by 4 bases, with 7 bases between them. This CDR3 spans 14 amino acids. CDR3 amino acids: CASSLAGPYNEQFF. The CDR3 DNA sequence: TGTGCCAGCAGCTTAGCGGGACCTTACAATGAGCAGTTCTTC.

The rearrangement joins TRBV20-1 to TRBJ2-5; TRBD1 matches at 8 bases. The CDR3 loop spans 11 amino acids. J was trimmed by 4 bases and V by 5 bases; bases with no gene match: 0. CDR1 is DFQATT and CDR2 is SNEGSKA in the germline V gene (reference sequence). The CDR3 DNA sequence: TGCAGTGCTGACAGGGGAGAGACCCAGTACTTC. This sequence encodes CSADRGETQYF.

The chain couples TRBV2 to TRBJ1-3, with D uncertain. V was cut by 9 bases and J by 1 base, with 7 bases left in between. Germline V gene data show CDR1 as SNHLY and CDR2 as FYNNEI. The CDR3 totals 12 residues. The CDR3 loop reads CARKESGNTIYF. The DNA for the CDR3 is TGTGCCAGAAAGGAGTCTGGAAACACCATATATTTT.

This clone occurred once. The chain combines TRBV10-3 with TRBJ2-1; D possibly matches TRBD1 or TRBD2 (5 bases each). The CDR3 extends over 11 amino acids. V lost 3 bases, J lost 10 bases, and 7 bases lay in between. Germline V gives CDR1 ENHRY, CDR2 SYGVKD. CDR3 in amino acids: CAISDWGEQFF. The CDR3 DNA reads TGTGCCATCAGTGACTGGGGGGAGCAGTTCTTC.

The genes are TRBV7-9 and TRBJ1-1, with D possibly matching TRBD1 (6 bases). With 2 bases removed from V and 3 bases from J, the gap between germline ends came to 13 bases. The V gene's germline CDR1 is SEHNR and CDR2 FQNEAQ (reference sequence). The CDR3 spans 15 residues. Written as DNA, the CDR3 is TGTGCCAGCAGCTTAACTACAGGGAGAGACACTGAAGCTTTCTTT. It codes for CASSLTTGRDTEAFF.

The rearrangement uses TRBV7-2 and TRBJ1-2; D call uncertain. In germline, CDR1 is SGHTA, CDR2 FQGNSA. The CDR3 has 13 amino acids. V was pared by 5 bases and J by 4 bases, with 11 bases between. The chain's CDR3 is CASSHRWVYGYTF. The DNA for the CDR3 is TGTGCCAGCAGCCACCGTTGGGTCTATGGCTACACCTTC.

The chain carries TRBV4-1 and TRBJ2-2, with TRBD1 identical over 7 bases. The CDR3 length is 17 residues. Looked up from germline, CDR1 is MGHRA and CDR2 is YSYEKL. With 1 base clipped from V and 7 bases from J, the junction kept 12 bases outside the gene matches. The CDR3 sequence is CASSQGSDRVRGGELFF. The CDR3 DNA reads as TGCGCCAGCAGCCAAGGTTCCGACAGGGTCCGAGGCGGGGAGCTGTTTTTT.

The rearrangement uses TRBV27 and TRBJ1-5; the D gene is possibly TRBD1 (5 bases). Germline assignment: CDR1 MNHEY and CDR2 SMNVEV (reference sequence). Trimming cost V 2 bases and J 4 bases, with 6 bases left between them. The CDR3 is 13 amino acids. The DNA for the CDR3 is TGTGCCAGCAGTTTAGCAGGGAATCAGCCCCAGCATTTT. This gives the protein CASSLAGNQPQHF.

This clone was counted only a few times. V usage is TRBV14 and J usage is TRBJ2-2; D uncertain. Trimming shortened V by 3 bases and J by 5 bases, and 13 bases separated the two germline ends. In germline, CDR1 is SGHDN, CDR2 FVKESK. CDR3 length: 15 residues. CDR3 loop: CASSHIGILTGELFF. For the CDR3, the DNA is TGTGCCAGCAGCCATATAGGGATATTGACCGGGGAGCTGTTTTTT.

This rearrangement joins TRBV9 to TRBJ2-3; the D is unclear. The ends were cut back, 4 bases at V and 1 base at J, with 10 bases in the middle. Looked up from germline, CDR1 is SGDLS and CDR2 is YYNGEE. This CDR3 is built from 14 residues. The CDR3 sequence is CASSKGWGTDTQYF. The CDR3 coding sequence is TGTGCCAGCAGCAAGGGCTGGGGCACAGATACGCAGTATTTT.

The J gene is TRBJ2-1, the V gene TRBV7-2, with TRBD2 matching 10 bases. V was clipped by 1 base and J by 9 bases; unmatched bases: 6. This CDR3 comprises 15 residues. Germline loops: CDR1 SGHTA, CDR2 FQGNSA. CDR3 sequence (DNA): TGTGCCAGCAGCTTAGATACTAGCGGGATGCGTGAGCAGTTCTTC. This translates into CASSLDTSGMREQFF.

Written as DNA, the CDR3 is TGCGCCAGCAGCCAAGATCTGCAGGGACGGAACACTGAAGCTTTCTTT. Its translation is CASSQDLQGRNTEAFF. The V gene is TRBV4-3, the J gene TRBJ1-1; weak D call: TRBD1 (5 bases). The germline V gene has CDR1 LGHNA and CDR2 YSLEER. The CDR3 is 16 residues long. V was clipped by 0 bases and J by 1 base, with 12 bases between them.

This sequence joins TRBV28 and TRBJ2-2, with D possibly called TRBD1 or TRBD2 (5 bases each). The CDR3 consists of 14 residues. V lost 4 bases, J lost 3 bases, and 9 bases lay in between. Germline loops: CDR1 MDHEN, CDR2 SYDVKM. The CDR3 spells CASSSGTHTGELFF. The CDR3 nucleotides are TGTGCCAGCAGTTCTGGGACCCACACCGGGGAGCTGTTTTTT.

The rearrangement joins TRBV14 to TRBJ2-7; D unclear. The germline CDR1 and CDR2 sequences are SGHDN and FVKESK. Deletions cut 5 bases from V and 6 bases from J, with 11 bases between. The CDR3 covers 12 residues. The CDR3 loop reads CASSTLGVEQYF. The CDR3 nucleotides are TGTGCCAGCAGCACCCTTGGCGTCGAGCAGTACTTC.

The rearrangement links TRBV5-4 to TRBJ2-7; the D call may be TRBD1 or TRBD2 (6 bases each). Germline loops: CDR1 SGHNT, CDR2 YYREEE (reference sequence). The CDR3 is 14 residues long. Trimming took 0 bases from V and 6 from J, leaving 13 bases between them. CDR3 in amino acids: CASSLGGRESEQYF. The CDR3 DNA reads TGTGCCAGCAGCTTGGGGGGGCGGGAAAGCGAGCAGTACTTC. The complete variable domain, with remaining parts taken from reference TRBV5-4 and TRBJ2-7, reads ETGVTQSPTHLIKTRGQQVTLRCSSQSGHNTVSWYQQALGQGPQFIFQYYREEENGRGNFPPRFSGLQFPNYSSELNVNALELDDSALYLCASSLGGRESEQYFGPGTRLTVT.

The rearrangement joins TRBV5-4 to TRBJ2-5; TRBD1 or TRBD2 may be the D gene (6 bases each). The length of the CDR3 is 15 residues. CDR1 is SGHNT and CDR2 is YYREEE in the germline V gene (reference sequence). Trimming removed 4 bases from V and 0 bases from J, with 13 bases in between. Here the CDR3 reads CASSPRGQYQETQYF. The CDR3 nucleotides are TGTGCCAGCAGCCCCCGGGGGCAGTACCAAGAGACCCAGTACTTC.

The chain uses TRBV30 and TRBJ2-4; D call uncertain. The V end was cut by 2 bases, the J end by 3 bases, with 14 bases between. Germline V CDR1 and CDR2: GTSNPN, SVGIG (reference sequence). The CDR3 contains 15 residues. CDR3 nucleotides: TGTGCCTGGAGTCCCCCGAGCTTAGGCAAAAACATTCAGTACTTC. Protein product: CAWSPPSLGKNIQYF.

Written as DNA, the CDR3 is TGTGCCTGGATAAGAAGGGGACAGGATACAGATACGCAGTATTTT. Translating it yields CAWIRRGQDTDTQYF. The chain joins TRBV30 to TRBJ2-3; TRBD1 matches at 8 bases. V dropped 4 bases and J dropped 3; count of bases not matched to a gene: 9. CDR1 and CDR2 from the germline V gene are GTSNPN and SVGIG (reference sequence). This CDR3 is 15 amino acids long. Variable domain in full (rest from reference TRBV30 and TRBJ2-3): SQTIHQWPATLVQPVGSPLSLECTVEGTSNPNLYWYRQAAGRGLQLLFYSVGIGQISSEVPQNLSASRPQDRQFILSSKKLLLSDSGFYLCAWIRRGQDTDTQYFGPGTRLTVL.

This clone was picked up a small number of times. This chain uses TRBV7-9 with TRBJ2-5; tentatively, D is TRBD1 or TRBD2 (6 bases each). Germline CDR1 and CDR2: SEHNR and FQNEAQ (reference sequence). Trimming left V 4 bases short and J 4 bases short, with 10 bases between. The CDR3 is made up of 13 amino acids. The CDR3 bases are TGTGCCAGCAGCTCTCGGGGGCCAGAGACCCAGTACTTC. Its protein product is CASSSRGPETQYF.

The gene calls are TRBV19 and TRBJ1-1, with TRBD1 as a possible D gene (6 bases). The V end lost 5 bases, the J end lost 6 bases, and 13 bases lay between the germline ends. The CDR3 runs to 13 residues. Per the germline V gene, CDR1 is LNHDA and CDR2 is SQIVND (reference sequence). The CDR3: CASSANRDSEAFF. The CDR3, as DNA: TGTGCCAGTAGTGCAAACAGGGATTCTGAAGCTTTCTTT.

V usage is TRBV5-4 and J usage is TRBJ1-3; D gene unclear. The CDR3 totals 17 residues. Germline CDR1 reads SGHNT; CDR2 reads YYREEE (reference sequence). V was trimmed by 0 bases and J by 2 bases, leaving 15 bases between them. Here the CDR3 DNA reads TGTGCCAGCAGCTTGGGGTCGGGGATCGGTCCTGGAAACACCATATATTTT. Translated, it gives CASSLGSGIGPGNTIYF.

This clone was counted a single time. The rearrangement links TRBV15 to TRBJ2-2; 8 nucleotides align to TRBD2. With 1 base clipped from V and 2 bases from J, the junction kept 9 bases outside the gene matches. The CDR3 is made up of 18 amino acids. Germline V lookup: CDR1 LNHNV, CDR2 YYDKDF (reference sequence). CDR3 loop: CATSRGGTSGRNTGELFF. DNA of the CDR3: TGTGCCACCAGCAGAGGAGGGACCAGCGGGAGAAACACCGGGGAGCTGTTTTTT.

The chain combines TRBV6-1 with TRBJ1-5, with 10 bases matching TRBD1. Looked up from germline, CDR1 is MNHNS and CDR2 is SASEGT. The CDR3 has 15 residues. The V segment lost 1 base and the J segment 7 bases; nucleotides outside the gene matches: 4. This chain's CDR3 is CASSEVTGGFQPQHF. Written as DNA, the CDR3 is TGTGCCAGCAGTGAAGTGACAGGGGGCTTCCAGCCCCAGCATTTT.

Comment on this clone: The limits of the CDR3 on the DNA are not certain, so only TCRdb's listed CDR3 is given. This CDR3 reads CASRLDWGTGNDHEAFF. The rearrangement uses TRBV12-2 and TRBJ1-1; TRBD1 is taken as the D call from the table, unchecked against the DNA. TRBV12-2 counts as a pseudogene. The CDR3 has 17 residues if both end residues are counted.

This clone was found once. The chain joins TRBV14 to TRBJ1-4, with TRBD1 identical over 10 bases. Germline values: CDR1 SGHDN, CDR2 FVKESK. With 5 bases clipped from V and 7 bases from J, the junction kept 7 bases outside the gene matches. CDR3 length: 15 amino acids. CDR3 nucleotides: TGTGCCAGCAGCGCCCGACAGGGGGCCGGTGAAAAACTGTTTTTT. Protein sequence: CASSARQGAGEKLFF.